This paragraph reports one T cell receptor (beta chain). This entry comes from a study of blood T cell repertoires in COVID-19. The CDR3 totals 15 residues. Germline V CDR1 and CDR2: SGHAT, FQNNGV. V was trimmed by 1 base and J by 3 bases, leaving 9 bases between them. Clones were sequenced by immunoSEQ multiplex PCR, and TCRdb holds only the in-frame ones, with some missing. The sample has fewer than 250,000 clones, roughly 90% seen once. This sequence was found in a man between 70 and 80 years old with acute or convalescent COVID-19. Sequenced input: peripheral blood. This chain links TRBV11-2 with TRBJ1-4; D is unclear. DNA for the CDR3: TGTGCCAGCAGCTTAGCGGGATCGGCTAATGAAAAACTGTTTTTT. It specifies CASSLAGSANEKLFF.